The rows below give T cell receptor beta chains drawn from one sample of a study of T cell responses to AZD1222 COVID-19 vaccine. This table comes from immunoSEQ multiplex PCR, and its TCRdb copy is limited to in-frame clones, with some not included. Seen here are about 130,000 clones, 88% observed once, and the top ten hold roughly a sixth. This specimen consisted of peripheral blood, obtained on day 0 of MenACWY control vaccination. These receptors all come from an adult in good health. Each CDR3 is given with its conserved first and last residue. Fields, in order: clone size, D gene, J gene, V gene, CDR3 protein, CDR3 DNA. The D gene is left open where the match is weak. Size is omitted from some rows. Given values are once, few, many or a class for expanded clones.

>.|TRBD1|TRBJ1-2|TRBV5-4
CASSLEGANYGYTF
TGTGCCAGCAGCTTGGAGGGGGCGAACTATGGCTACACCTTC
>.|TRBD2|TRBJ2-1|TRBV29-1
CSVVPSGRRNEQFF
TGCAGCGTTGTTCCTAGCGGGAGAAGAAATGAGCAGTTCTTC
>.|TRBD2|TRBJ2-7|TRBV27
CASAGGSPYEQYF
TGTGCCAGCGCCGGGGGGAGCCCCTACGAGCAGTACTTC
>.|.|TRBJ1-2|TRBV11-2
CASSLVGGPSNYGYTF
TGTGCCAGCAGCTTAGTTGGGGGTCCCTCTAACTATGGCTACACCTTC
>.|TRBD2|TRBJ2-7|TRBV6-6
CASRSGTDYEQYF
TGTGCCAGCAGAAGCGGGACCGACTACGAGCAGTACTTC
>.|.|TRBJ1-5|TRBV2
CASSVEGIQPQHF
TGTGCCAGCAGCGTTGAGGGGATTCAGCCCCAGCATTTT
>.|.|TRBJ1-1|TRBV11-2
CAGRTGTEAFF
TGTGCCGGAAGGACGGGCACTGAAGCTTTCTTT
>.|TRBD2|TRBJ2-5|TRBV5-1
CASSPAALAREGTQYF
TGCGCCAGCAGCCCGGCGGCACTAGCGAGGGAGGGGACCCAGTACTTC
>.|.|TRBJ1-1|TRBV12-3/TRBV12-4
CASRTGEGQAFF
TGTGCCAGCCGTACGGGGGAAGGGCAAGCTTTCTTT
>.|.|TRBJ2-2|TRBV2
CASSEVTGRIGGELFF
TGTGCCAGCAGTGAGGTGACAGGGAGGATTGGCGGGGAGCTGTTTTTT
>once|.|TRBJ1-5|TRBV2
CASRGPSGHQPQHF
TGTGCCAGCAGGGGACCCTCTGGGCATCAGCCCCAGCATTTT
>once|TRBD2|TRBJ2-2|TRBV19
CATGALAGAGYSGELFF
TGTGCCACGGGGGCCCTAGCGGGAGCAGGGTATTCCGGGGAGCTGTTTTTT
>.|.|TRBJ2-7|TRBV5-1
CASSFGIGYEQYF
TGCGCCAGCAGCTTCGGAATTGGCTACGAGCAGTACTTC
>.|.|TRBJ2-7|TRBV25-1
CASSDPSRPGYEQYF
TGTGCCAGCAGTGACCCCAGCCGGCCGGGGTACGAGCAGTACTTC
>.|.|TRBJ1-1|TRBV7-9
CASSLAGHRNTEAFF
TGTGCCAGCAGCTTAGCGGGACACCGGAACACTGAAGCTTTCTTT
>.|TRBD2|TRBJ2-7|TRBV4-2
CASSQANFAGGGEQYF
TGTGCCAGCAGCCAAGCTAATTTCGCGGGAGGGGGGGAGCAGTACTTC
>.|TRBD1|TRBJ1-2|TRBV30
CAWSVRDRVSYGYTF
TGTGCCTGGAGTGTACGGGACAGGGTTTCCTATGGCTACACCTTC
>.|.|TRBJ1-5|TRBV19
CASSKRLGTLVQPQHF
TGTGCCAGTAGTAAGAGGTTGGGTACGTTGGTTCAGCCCCAGCATTTT
>.|TRBD2|TRBJ2-1|TRBV28
CASTPSGRAGYNEQFF
TGTGCCAGCACTCCCAGCGGGAGGGCCGGCTACAATGAGCAGTTCTTC
>.|.|TRBJ2-4|TRBV28
CASVRRGVKENIQYF
TGTGCCAGCGTTAGAAGGGGGGTGAAGGAAAACATTCAGTACTTC
>.|TRBD1|TRBJ1-2|TRBV27
CASSPMDRAVNYGYTF
TGTGCCAGCAGCCCCATGGACAGGGCAGTTAACTATGGCTACACCTTC
>.|.|TRBJ2-3|TRBV7-7
CASSLHLGGGDTQYF
TGTGCCAGCAGCCTACACTTGGGGGGAGGCGATACGCAGTATTTT
>.|.|TRBJ1-2|TRBV7-9
CASNLYTNYGYTF
TGTGCCAGCAACCTATATACGAACTATGGCTACACCTTC
>.|.|TRBJ1-1|TRBV4-1
CASSQDSAGRNTEAFF
TGCGCCAGCAGCCAAGATAGCGCTGGTCGGAACACTGAAGCTTTCTTT
>.|.|TRBJ1-3|TRBV6-5
CASTQGRAGNTIYF
TGTGCCAGCACCCAGGGGAGAGCTGGAAACACCATATATTTT